The T cell receptor (beta chain) described here comes from a study of OX40 agonist ivuxolimab in advanced cancers. Study overall: The group had a mean age of about 65 years, ranged from roughly 23 to 85, and was roughly 80% male.

There are 14 residues in the CDR3. CDR1 and CDR2 (germline): SGHAT, FQNNGV. With 1 base removed from V and 1 base from J, the gap between germline ends came to 2 bases. The method was immunoSEQ multiplex PCR; TCRdb's version includes in-frame clones alone and lacks a portion of them. The sample has 25,000 or so clones; approximately 70% are singletons. The TCR was taken from an adult with an advanced solid tumor such as melanoma, head and neck, liver or kidney cancer. The chain has TRBV11-2 and TRBJ2-6; no reliable D call. Here the sequenced sample was CD4+ or CD8+ T cells sorted from blood, taken in a trial of the OX40 agonist ivuxolimab. CDR3 in amino acids: CASSLGSGANVLTF. CDR3 bases: TGTGCCAGCAGCTTAGGGTCTGGGGCCAACGTCCTGACTTTC.